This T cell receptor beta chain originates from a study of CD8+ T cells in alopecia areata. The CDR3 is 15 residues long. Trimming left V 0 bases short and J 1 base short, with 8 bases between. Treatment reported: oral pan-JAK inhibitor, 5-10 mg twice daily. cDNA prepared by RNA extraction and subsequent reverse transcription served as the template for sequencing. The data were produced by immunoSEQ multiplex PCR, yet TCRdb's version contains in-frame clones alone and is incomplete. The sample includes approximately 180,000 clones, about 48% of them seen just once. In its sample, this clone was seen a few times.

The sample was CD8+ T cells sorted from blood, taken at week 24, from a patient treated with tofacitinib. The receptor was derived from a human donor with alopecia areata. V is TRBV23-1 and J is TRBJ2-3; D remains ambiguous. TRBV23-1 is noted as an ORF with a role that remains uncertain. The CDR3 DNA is TGCGCCAGCAGTCAATCGGACGGCTGCACAGATACGCAGTATTTT. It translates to CASSQSDGCTDTQYF.